The 10 T cell receptor beta chains reported below all come from one sample, sequenced in a study of human T cells and chemical hapten exposure. Time point denoted: patch test 2, 6 weeks after DPC sensitization. Regarding treatment: therapeutic diphenylcyclopropenone sensitization with weekly scalp DPC. TCRdb re-analysed the RACE reads in MiXCR, keeping a single row per CDR3 protein. The table has about 84,000 distinct CDR3 sequences, over 9.5% seen once. The source material was whole blood, sampled in connection with sensitization to the hapten diphenylcyclopropenone (DPC). The receptors originated from a woman between 45 and 60 years old with alopecia areata. Some clones in this sample may be carry-over from other donors' samples.

This clonotype was counted many times. V is TRBV20-1 and J is TRBJ1-4, with D unresolved. This CDR3 region has 13 residues. V was cut by 3 bases and J by 8 bases, with 13 bases left in between. The germline V gene has CDR1 DFQATT and CDR2 SNEGSKA (reference sequence). CDR3 sequence reads: CSASNGSEEKLFF. The CDR3 DNA reads TGCAGTGCTAGTAACGGGTCAGAAGAAAAACTGTTTTTT.

The genes are TRBV11-3 and TRBJ2-2; no firm D call. This CDR3 contains 16 residues. Trimming removed 3 bases at V and 1 base at J, with 12 bases between. Germline loops: CDR1 SGHNT, CDR2 YENEEA. For the CDR3, the DNA is TGTGCCAGCAGCTTTGGTCGCAGGCGGAACACCGGGGAGCTGTTTTTT. Encoded protein: CASSFGRRRNTGELFF.

The genes are TRBV29-1 and TRBJ2-7, with D possibly being TRBD2 (5 bases). V was clipped by 2 bases and J by 6 bases, with 11 bases between them. Looked up from germline, CDR1 is SQVTM and CDR2 is ANQGSEA. The CDR3 extends over 12 amino acids. The CDR3 DNA sequence: TGCAGCGTTGAACGGGGAACTGGCGAGCAGTACTTC. It encodes CSVERGTGEQYF.

CDR3 loop: CSAGTLQETQYF. The CDR3, as DNA: TGCAGCGCGGGGACTCTTCAAGAGACCCAGTACTTC. The chain recombines TRBV29-1 with TRBJ2-5, with a weak D call TRBD2 (6 bases). CDR3 length: 12 residues. Per germline, CDR1 SQVTM and CDR2 ANQGSEA. V was cut by 7 bases and J by 2 bases, with 11 bases left in between.

V and J are TRBV9 and TRBJ2-7; 7 bases match TRBD2. The J segment lost 2 bases and the V segment lost 3 bases, leaving 5 bases of the junction unmatched. This CDR3 comprises 14 residues. Per the germline V gene, CDR1 is SGDLS and CDR2 is YYNGEE. CDR3 sequence: CASSARLATYEQYF. The CDR3 nucleotides are TGTGCCAGCAGCGCCAGACTAGCTACCTACGAGCAGTACTTC.

This clonotype has just a few counts. The chain uses TRBV29-1 and TRBJ2-7; D remains unclear. The V and J ends lost 6 bases and 0 bases respectively, with 12 bases between them. The length of the CDR3 is 13 residues. Germline CDR1 is SQVTM and CDR2 is ANQGSEA. For the CDR3, the DNA is TGCAGCGTATCTAGGTCCCGCTCCTACGAGCAGTACTTC. Translation gives CSVSRSRSYEQYF.

This clonotype was counted only a few times. This rearrangement joins TRBV14 to TRBJ1-2; 7 bases are shared with TRBD1. With V trimmed by 0 bases and J by 5 bases, 15 bases remained unmatched. The CDR3 totals 18 residues. Per germline, CDR1 SGHDN and CDR2 FVKESK. Here the CDR3 reads CASSQEFGITGALYGYTF. For the CDR3, the DNA is TGTGCCAGCAGCCAAGAATTCGGGATCACAGGGGCTCTATATGGCTACACCTTC.

This clonotype was counted many times. V gene TRBV30 combines with J gene TRBJ1-1; D not resolved. CDR1 GTSNPN and CDR2 SVGIG come from the germline V gene (reference sequence). The CDR3 is 12 amino acids. The V and J ends lost 0 bases and 4 bases respectively, with 6 bases between them. The chain's CDR3 is CAWSVPPTEAFF. The DNA for the CDR3 is TGTGCCTGGAGTGTCCCGCCCACTGAAGCTTTCTTT.

The chain recombines TRBV7-2 with TRBJ2-1, with TRBD2 identical over 10 bases. Looked up from germline, CDR1 is SGHTA and CDR2 is FQGNSA. The J segment lost 7 bases and the V segment lost 2 bases, leaving 14 bases of the junction unmatched. CDR3 length: 18 residues. The CDR3 DNA sequence: TGTGCCAGCAGCTTAAAAGGAGAAGCGGGAGGGCCCCGGAATGAGCAGTTCTTC. Protein sequence: CASSLKGEAGGPRNEQFF.

In this sample, this clonotype turned up many times. The chain joins TRBV6-1 to TRBJ2-2; no firm D call. The length of the CDR3 is 11 residues. The V gene lost 6 bases and the J gene lost 7 bases, with 6 bases spanning the gap. CDR1 and CDR2 (germline): MNHNS, SASEGT. Here the CDR3 DNA reads TGTGCCAGCAGGGGTCACGGGGAGCTGTTTTTT. Translated: CASRGHGELFF.